The 9 T cell receptor beta chains reported below all come from one sample, sequenced in a study of persistence of HIV-infected CD4 T cells. An overlapping HIV-1 Gag peptide pool stimulated these cells at about 1 ug/peptide/mL. CD4+ T cells upregulating both CD40 ligand and CD69 were sorted as responding cells. Antigens for these TCRs are unknown. Sequencing used immunoSEQ version 4 in survey mode. Clones were sequenced by immunoSEQ multiplex PCR, and TCRdb holds only the in-frame ones, with some missing. The table lists roughly 9,100 clones, under 90% of them singletons. The sequencing used CD4+ T cells sorted from PBMCs after approximately 20-hour stimulation, collected from a patient who received antiretroviral therapy. Source of these receptors: an adult woman with HIV who was CMV-seropositive.

The chain combines TRBV7-6 with TRBJ2-7; D is uncertain. V dropped 0 bases and J dropped 5 bases, with 8 bases sitting between them. The CDR3 has 13 amino acids. From germline, CDR1 is SGHVS and CDR2 FNYEAQ. The CDR3, as DNA: TGTGCCAGCAGCTTAGCGACTGGGAACGAGCAGTACTTC. This codes for CASSLATGNEQYF.

This clone was observed once. The V gene is TRBV7-9, the J gene TRBJ1-4; 7 bases map to TRBD1. J lost 10 bases, V lost 5 bases, and 4 bases had no gene match. The length of the CDR3 is 12 residues. Germline V CDR1 and CDR2: SEHNR, FQNEAQ (reference sequence). The CDR3, as DNA: TGTGCCAGCAGCCAAGGGACAGCAAAACTGTTTTTT. Protein sequence: CASSQGTAKLFF. Drawing the rest from reference TRBV7-9 and TRBJ1-4, the complete variable domain is DTGVSQNPRHKITKRGQNVTFRCDPISEHNRLYWYRQTLGQGPEFLTYFQNEAQLEKSRLLSDRFSAERPKGSFSTLEIQRTEQGDSAMYLCASSQGTAKLFFGSGTQLSVL.

The chain recombines TRBV7-3 with TRBJ2-1, with 9 bases fitting TRBD2. The CDR3 runs to 15 residues. Germline-derived CDR1 and CDR2 are SGHTA and FQGTGA. With 1 base clipped from V and 2 bases from J, the junction kept 0 bases outside the gene matches. The CDR3: CASSLSGGAYNEQFF. CDR3 nucleotides: TGTGCCAGCAGCTTAAGCGGGGGGGCCTACAATGAGCAGTTCTTC.

This chain uses TRBV25-1 with TRBJ2-1; TRBD2 aligns across 8 bases. J was trimmed by 10 bases and V by 7 bases; bases with no gene match: 21. This CDR3 region has 17 residues. The germline V gene encodes CDR1 MGHDK and CDR2 SYGVNS. This CDR3 is CASTKSGGPGRGLEQFF. The DNA of the CDR3 is TGTGCCAGCACTAAGAGCGGGGGACCGGGAAGGGGATTGGAGCAGTTCTTC.

In DNA form, the CDR3 reads TGTGCCAGCAGCCTGGGACAGGGCGGCACAGATACGCAGTATTTT. Its protein product is CASSLGQGGTDTQYF. The chain recombines TRBV9 with TRBJ2-3, with 9 bases fitting TRBD1. Unmatched junction bases numbered 4, after V lost 4 bases and J lost 1 base. Germline CDR1 and CDR2: SGDLS and YYNGEE. The CDR3 consists of 15 residues.

The chain uses TRBV6-5 and TRBJ2-3; the D is unclear. Germline lookup yields CDR1 MNHEY and CDR2 SVGAGI. CDR3 length equals 12 residues. Trimming left V 7 bases short and J 4 bases short, with 9 bases between. The CDR3 coding sequence is TGTGCCAGCAAACCCAGGTCAGATACGCAGTATTTT. Translated, it gives CASKPRSDTQYF.

The rearrangement uses TRBV28 and TRBJ1-6, with 9 bases that match TRBD1. The V and J ends lost 4 bases and 10 bases, in that order; junction bases with no gene match: 5. Germline loops: CDR1 MDHEN, CDR2 SYDVKM. This CDR3 has 14 residues. The CDR3 region is CASSSGTGKSPLHF. CDR3 DNA: TGTGCCAGCAGTTCCGGGACAGGGAAATCACCCCTCCACTTT.

The V and J genes are TRBV4-2 and TRBJ2-5; either TRBD1 or TRBD2 may fit D (6 bases each). CDR1 LGHNA and CDR2 YNFKEQ come from the germline V gene. V was clipped by 0 bases and J by 5 bases, with 16 bases between them. The CDR3 spans 16 residues. The CDR3 nucleotides are TGTGCCAGCAGCCAAGAAGGACGAGGGGGGCTGGAGACCCAGTACTTC. Protein: CASSQEGRGGLETQYF.

The DNA of the CDR3 is TGTGCCAGCAGCCCCCCGGGCCAGTACGAGCAGTACTTC. It is translated as CASSPPGQYEQYF. This rearrangement joins TRBV7-2 to TRBJ2-7, with D hard to call. The CDR3 has 13 amino acids. V dropped 5 bases and J dropped 4 bases, with 12 bases sitting between them. Germline values: CDR1 SGHTA, CDR2 FQGNSA.